This is a list of T cell receptor beta chains from one sample in a study of glioma-infiltrating T cells. TCRdb used MiXCR to reprocess the multiplex PCR reads, holding one entry per CDR3 protein. The repertoire holds about 130,000 distinct CDR3 sequences, with 20% to 25% as singletons. The material sequenced was glioma tissue, nonneoplastic brain tissue, or PBMCs (not recorded which). All receptors come from a human donor with low-grade glioma or glioblastoma, undergoing nonglioma brain surgery, or in good health (not recorded which). Both conserved end residues are part of each CDR3. D genes are given only for firm matches. Clone size is shown for a subset of rows, as once, few, many or a class of expanded clone.

D gene	V gene	clone size	J gene	CDR3 protein	CDR3 DNA
.	TRBV7-8	.	TRBJ1-6	CASHNSPLHF	TGTGCCAGCCATAATTCACCCCTCCACTTT
.	TRBV7-9	.	TRBJ2-6	CASRSNPGWANVLTF	TGTGCCAGCAGGAGCAACCCAGGCTGGGCCAACGTCCTGACTTTC
.	TRBV12-3/TRBV12-4	.	TRBJ2-3	CASSQGWNTDTQYF	TGTGCCAGCAGTCAGGGGTGGAACACAGATACGCAGTATTTT
.	TRBV24-1	few	TRBJ2-3	CATSDPQTRNTDTQYF	TGTGCCACCAGTGATCCGCAGACTAGAAACACAGATACGCAGTATTTT
.	TRBV5-4	.	TRBJ2-3	CASSFPGDTQYF	TGTGCCAGCAGCTTTCCAGGCGATACGCAGTATTTT
.	TRBV6-1	many	TRBJ2-1	CASSLRIANEQFF	TGTGCCAGCAGCCTTCGGATCGCGAATGAGCAGTTCTTC
.	TRBV20-1	many	TRBJ1-1	CSAPLQGAAEAFF	TGCAGTGCTCCATTACAGGGTGCAGCTGAAGCTTTCTTT
TRBD2	TRBV15	.	TRBJ2-2	CATSRPSGGAIGELFF	TGTGCCACCAGCAGGCCCAGCGGGGGGGCAATCGGGGAGCTGTTTTTT
TRBD1	TRBV12-3/TRBV12-4	.	TRBJ2-2	CASSLWDRNTGELFF	TGTGCCAGCAGTTTATGGGACAGGAACACCGGGGAGCTGTTTTTT
.	TRBV12-3/TRBV12-4	few	TRBJ1-2	CASSRTAGYTF	TGTGCCAGCAGCCGGACAGCTGGCTACACCTTC
.	TRBV7-2	few	TRBJ1-1	CASSFRAMNTEAFF	TGTGCCAGCAGCTTTAGGGCCATGAACACTGAAGCTTTCTTT
.	TRBV20-1	many	TRBJ1-2	CSAPSQEMNYGYTF	TGCAGTGCTCCATCACAGGAGATGAACTATGGCTACACCTTC
TRBD2	TRBV11-2	few	TRBJ2-4	CASSLTSGPQNIQYF	TGTGCCAGCAGCCTAACTAGCGGGCCCCAAAACATTCAGTACTTC
.	TRBV6-1	many	TRBJ1-3	CASAASSGNTIYF	TGTGCCAGCGCGGCAAGCTCTGGAAACACCATATATTTT
TRBD2	TRBV7-9	many	TRBJ2-3	CASSLTLGGRGTDTQYF	TGTGCCAGCAGCTTAACTTTGGGGGGGAGGGGCACAGATACGCAGTATTTT
.	TRBV7-9	.	TRBJ1-5	CASSQEGTSNQPQHF	TGTGCCAGCTCCCAGGAGGGGACCTCGAATCAGCCCCAGCATTTT
.	TRBV7-6	few	TRBJ1-4	CASSPRDTWGEKLFF	TGTGCCAGCAGCCCCCGGGACACATGGGGTGAAAAACTGTTTTTT
TRBD1	TRBV11-2	many	TRBJ1-5	CASSRDQGADQPQHF	TGTGCCAGCAGCCGCGATCAGGGGGCGGATCAGCCCCAGCATTTT
TRBD2	TRBV7-2	many	TRBJ2-3	CASSPYSGGAMEDTQYF	TGTGCCAGCAGCCCATATAGCGGGGGGGCCATGGAGGATACGCAGTATTTT
.	TRBV28	many	TRBJ1-1	CASTVRHIPFF	TGTGCCAGCACCGTTCGACATATCCCTTTCTTT
TRBD2	TRBV6-2/TRBV6-3	many	TRBJ2-2	CASSYSAGDSGELFF	TGTGCCAGCAGTTACTCGGCGGGGGATTCCGGGGAGCTGTTTTTT
TRBD1	TRBV29-1	.	TRBJ2-2	CSGTGNTGELFF	TGCAGCGGGACAGGAAACACCGGGGAGCTGTTTTTT
.	TRBV5-4	.	TRBJ2-5	CASRPGGSLGETQYF	TGTGCCAGCAGGCCCGGGGGCAGCCTTGGAGAGACCCAGTACTTC
.	TRBV28	many	TRBJ1-1	CASSSQGRDTEAFF	TGTGCCAGCAGTTCACAGGGACGGGACACTGAAGCTTTCTTT
TRBD2	TRBV7-9	.	TRBJ2-1	CAGREGSGGASYNEQFF	TGTGCCGGAAGGGAGGGTAGCGGGGGGGCCTCCTACAATGAGCAGTTCTTC
.	TRBV7-8	few	TRBJ1-5	CASSLVRQGRDSNQPQHF	TGTGCCAGCAGCTTAGTTCGCCAGGGGAGGGATAGCAATCAGCCCCAGCATTTT
TRBD1	TRBV6-6	few	TRBJ1-2	CASSYSGGTGYLGDYGYTF	TGTGCCAGCAGTTACTCCGGTGGGACAGGGTATCTCGGGGACTATGGCTACACCTTC
.	TRBV20-1	few	TRBJ1-2	CSARDLSNYGYTF	TGCAGTGCTAGAGATTTGTCGAACTATGGCTACACCTTC
.	TRBV12-2	.	TRBJ1-5	CASRLVSRACNQPQHF	TGTGCAAGTCGCTTAGTGAGCCGGGCCTGCAATCAGCCCCAGCATTTT
.	TRBV6-1	.	TRBJ2-5	CASSEARGHGWGETQYF	TGTGCCAGCAGTGAAGCGAGGGGACACGGTTGGGGAGAGACCCAGTACTTC
.	TRBV29-1	.	TRBJ2-2	CSVWAVDSTPGELFF	TGCAGCGTCTGGGCTGTGGACAGTACCCCCGGGGAGCTGTTTTTT
.	TRBV20-1	.	TRBJ1-5	CSARDPSGGTNQPQHF	TGCAGTGCTAGAGATCCCTCTGGCGGGACTAATCAGCCCCAGCATTTT
.	TRBV5-1	few	TRBJ1-6	CASSFSESRNSPLHF	TGCGCCAGCAGCTTTTCGGAGTCTCGTAATTCACCCCTCCACTTT
TRBD1	TRBV27	many	TRBJ1-5	CASRRDSLQAQHF	TGTGCCAGCAGACGGGACAGCCTCCAAGCCCAGCATTTT
.	TRBV12-3/TRBV12-4	many	TRBJ1-5	CASSLTGNQPQHF	TGTGCCAGCAGCCTAACGGGAAATCAGCCCCAGCATTTT
TRBD1	TRBV5-1	.	TRBJ1-6	CASSRDSNSPLHF	TGCGCCAGCAGCCGGGACAGCAATTCACCCCTCCACTTT
TRBD1	TRBV27	many	TRBJ1-1	CASSSLWDRLLFGAFF	TGTGCCAGCAGTTCCCTTTGGGACAGGCTCCTCTTTGGGGCTTTCTTT
.	TRBV29-1	.	TRBJ1-6	CSVAKGFNSPLHF	TGCAGCGTTGCAAAGGGCTTTAATTCACCCCTCCACTTT
TRBD2	TRBV24-1	few	TRBJ2-1	CATSDSVGGRYNEQFF	TGTGCCACCAGTGATTCTGTGGGGGGGAGGTACAATGAGCAGTTCTTC
TRBD2	TRBV6-5	few	TRBJ2-1	CASSPPPGTRKGEQFF	TGTGCCAGCAGCCCGCCCCCGGGGACTAGGAAAGGAGAGCAGTTCTTC
TRBD1	TRBV7-2	.	TRBJ1-1	CASSWRQGRGTEAFF	TGTGCCAGCAGCTGGAGACAGGGGAGGGGCACTGAAGCTTTCTTT
.	TRBV7-2	many	TRBJ1-2	CASSRELRGGYTF	TGTGCCAGCAGCCGTGAACTCCGGGGTGGCTACACCTTC
TRBD1	TRBV9	few	TRBJ1-6	CASSGGQVLNSPLHF	TGTGCCAGCAGCGGTGGACAGGTCCTCAATTCACCCCTCCACTTT
TRBD1	TRBV2	few	TRBJ1-5	CASGQAFSNQPQHF	TGTGCCAGCGGACAGGCCTTTAGCAATCAGCCCCAGCATTTT
TRBD1	TRBV2	many	TRBJ1-1	CASPTGTGMNTEAFF	TGTGCCAGCCCAACCGGGACAGGGATGAACACTGAAGCTTTCTTT
.	TRBV6-1	few	TRBJ1-5	CAISEEGRSSNQPQHF	TGTGCCATCAGTGAGGAAGGCAGAAGTAGCAATCAGCCCCAGCATTTT
TRBD2	TRBV20-1	many	TRBJ2-1	CSATLAGVPQQFF	TGCAGTGCTACTCTAGCGGGGGTACCTCAGCAGTTCTTC
.	TRBV20-1	many	TRBJ2-1	CSAPGSYNEQFF	TGCAGTGCGCCGGGGTCCTACAATGAGCAGTTCTTC